This TCR beta chain was sequenced during a study of cytomegalovirus exposure and HLA in healthy donors. CDR1 is MNHNS, CDR2 SASEGT, per germline. This CDR3 has 16 amino acids. Trimming took off 1 base at V and 2 bases at J, with 12 bases between the two ends. PCR primers comprised 60 Vbeta and 13 Jbeta primers. Using immunoSEQ multiplex PCR, the repertoire was profiled, and TCRdb retains in-frame clones only, with some absent. The sample table sets out 140,000 to 150,000 clones. The chain has TRBV6-1 and TRBJ1-5; D unclear. The sequencing sample was made of PBMCs. This receptor was obtained from a woman aged 45-60 years in good health and CMV-seronegative. The CDR3 DNA sequence: TGTGCCAGCAGTGAAGTCACCGGGGAGGGCAATCAGCCCCAGCATTTT. Translating gives CASSEVTGEGNQPQHF.